Below, 28 T cell receptor beta chains from the same sample are listed, as sequenced in a study of T cell responses to AZD1222 COVID-19 vaccine. TCRdb's table, derived via immunoSEQ multiplex PCR, lists solely in-frame clones and lacks some. The sample shows about 140,000 clones, 90% to 95% of them seen only once. This sample comprised peripheral blood, obtained on day 0 of MenACWY control vaccination. Receptors were obtained from an adult in good health.

The chain joins TRBV30 to TRBJ2-1; 7 bases agree with TRBD2. J gave up 9 bases and V 6 bases, and 8 bases lay outside the gene matches. The CDR3 has 12 residues. The germline CDR1 and CDR2 sequences are GTSNPN and SVGIG (reference sequence). CDR3 sequence reads: CACVGGWSEQFF. CDR3 sequence (DNA): TGTGCCTGCGTCGGGGGGTGGAGTGAGCAGTTCTTC.

The chain has TRBV5-6 and TRBJ1-2; no firm D call. The CDR3 is 14 residues long. V lost 3 bases, J lost 7 bases, and 16 bases lay in between. Germline CDR1 and CDR2: SGHDT and YYEEEE. The CDR3 region is CASSSRPDSRGYTF. The CDR3 bases are TGTGCCAGCAGCTCCCGACCCGACTCGCGTGGCTACACCTTC.

The chain joins TRBV9 to TRBJ1-2, with a possible D match to TRBD1 (6 bases). With 4 bases removed from V and 6 bases from J, the gap between germline ends came to 19 bases. The germline CDR1 and CDR2 sequences are SGDLS and YYNGEE. The CDR3 has 15 residues. DNA for the CDR3: TGTGCCAGCAGCCAAGGTGTTCGGGGGGCGGATGGCTACACCTTC. Protein sequence: CASSQGVRGADGYTF. The variable domain in full, with the rest retrieved from reference TRBV9 and TRBJ1-2, is DSGVTQTPKHLITATGQRVTLRCSPRSGDLSVYWYQQSLDQGLQFLIQYYNGEERAKGNILERFSAQQFPDLHSELNLSSLELGDSALYFCASSQGVRGADGYTFGSGTRLTVV.

This clone has just a few counts. The V and J genes are TRBV4-3 and TRBJ1-2, with 10 positions matching TRBD1. V dropped 4 bases and J dropped 1; count of bases not matched to a gene: 3. This CDR3 is built from 15 residues. Germline loops: CDR1 LGHNA, CDR2 YSLEER. The CDR3 sequence: CASSRGTGDNYGYTF. Here the CDR3 DNA reads TGCGCCAGCAGCCGAGGGACAGGGGATAACTATGGCTACACCTTC.

In this sample, this clone turned up once. This sequence joins TRBV24-1 and TRBJ1-4; D is undetermined. The CDR3 is 14 amino acids. Between the trimmed V and J ends, which lost 6 bases and 4 bases, there was a span of 11 bases. Germline CDR1 and CDR2: KGHDR and SFDVKD. The CDR3 DNA follows: TGTGCCACCAGTAGTCCGGACGGTAATGAAAAACTGTTTTTT. It codes for CATSSPDGNEKLFF.

The chain recombines TRBV6-5 with TRBJ2-3; TRBD2 matches at 12 bases. Looked up from germline, CDR1 is MNHEY and CDR2 is SVGAGI. V lost 1 base and J lost 5; bases outside the gene matches: 1. The CDR3 is 15 amino acids. The CDR3 region is CASSYWGLAGDTQYF. The CDR3 DNA follows: TGTGCCAGCAGTTACTGGGGACTAGCGGGAGATACGCAGTATTTT.

The gene calls are TRBV19 and TRBJ1-2; D perhaps matches TRBD1 (6 bases). The CDR3 is made up of 13 amino acids. Germline lookup yields CDR1 LNHDA and CDR2 SQIVND (reference sequence). V dropped 7 bases and J dropped 3 bases, with 12 bases sitting between them. CDR3 residues: CASTKGQYYGYTF. The CDR3, as DNA: TGTGCCAGTACCAAGGGACAATACTATGGCTACACCTTC. Full variable domain (missing parts from reference TRBV19 and TRBJ1-2): DGGITQSPKYLFRKEGQNVTLSCEQNLNHDAMYWYRQDPGQGLRLIYYSQIVNDFQKGDIAEGYSVSREKKESFPLTVTSAQKNPTAFYLCASTKGQYYGYTFGSGTRLTVV.

The rearrangement joins TRBV30 to TRBJ1-2, with a possible D match to TRBD1 (6 bases). CDR1 GTSNPN and CDR2 SVGIG come from the germline V gene (reference sequence). This CDR3 is 13 amino acids long. V was trimmed by 3 bases and J by 8 bases, leaving 16 bases between them. The chain's CDR3 is CAWRTTGTYGYTF. In nucleotides, the CDR3 is TGTGCCTGGAGGACCACAGGGACCTACGGCTACACCTTC.

The V gene is TRBV6-5, the J gene TRBJ1-6; D uncertain. The germline V gene encodes CDR1 MNHEY and CDR2 SVGAGI. V lost 5 bases to trimming and J lost 14 bases, with 13 bases between them. The CDR3 has 12 amino acids. In nucleotides, the CDR3 is TGTGCCAGCAGTAACCCAGGTGGATCCCTCCACTTT. Encoded protein: CASSNPGGSLHF.

The CDR3 DNA sequence: TGTGCCAGCCATGGGACAGGCAACAATCAGCCCCAGCATTTT. Amino acid sequence: CASHGTGNNQPQHF. This chain uses TRBV19 with TRBJ1-5; TRBD1 agrees at 8 bases. Germline values: CDR1 LNHDA, CDR2 SQIVND (reference sequence). This CDR3 region has 14 residues. Trimming at V came to 9 bases and at J to 3 bases, leaving 7 bases not matched to a gene.

The genes are TRBV9 and TRBJ1-2; D gene ambiguous. V lost 4 bases and J 1 base, leaving 14 bases between the germline ends. The CDR3 extends over 15 amino acids. Germline loops: CDR1 SGDLS, CDR2 YYNGEE. CDR3 in DNA: TGTGCCAGCAGCTCTAATCCAGGCATTAACTATGGCTACACCTTC. It translates to CASSSNPGINYGYTF.

This rearrangement joins TRBV2 to TRBJ1-3; D may be TRBD1 (6 bases). Looked up from germline, CDR1 is SNHLY and CDR2 is FYNNEI. Trimming took 6 bases from V and 3 from J, leaving 15 bases between them. This CDR3 comprises 15 residues. CDR3 amino acids: CASRYRAGYGNTIYF. CDR3 DNA sequence: TGTGCCAGCAGGTACAGGGCCGGGTATGGAAACACCATATATTTT.

This chain connects TRBV2 to TRBJ2-2; perhaps TRBD1 as D (5 bases). Trimming removed 8 bases from V and 6 bases from J, with 7 bases in between. Per germline, CDR1 SNHLY and CDR2 FYNNEI. CDR3 length equals 11 residues. CDR3 loop: CASRQSGELFF. The CDR3 DNA is TGTGCCAGCCGACAGTCCGGGGAGCTGTTTTTT.

The chain is built from TRBV6-5 and TRBJ1-5; D is unclear. The ends were cut back, 10 bases at V and 3 bases at J, with 10 bases in the middle. The CDR3 is 12 residues long. CDR1 and CDR2 from the germline V gene are MNHEY and SVGAGI. The CDR3 reads CATEGYNQPQHF. In DNA, the CDR3 is TGTGCCACCGAGGGTTACAATCAGCCCCAGCATTTT.

The chain links TRBV5-1 to TRBJ1-1; D is uncertain. The CDR3 runs 14 residues. Germline assignment: CDR1 SGHRS and CDR2 YFSETQ. V lost 4 bases and J 1 base, leaving 11 bases between the germline ends. DNA for the CDR3: TGCGCCAGCAGCCCTTCCCCAACGAACACTGAAGCTTTCTTT. Its translation: CASSPSPTNTEAFF.

This clone was seen a single time. CDR3: CASSWTNYGYTF. The CDR3, as DNA: TGTGCCAGCAGCTGGACTAACTATGGCTACACCTTC. J is TRBJ1-2 and V is TRBV5-5; no definite D call. CDR3 size: 12 residues. Germline V gives CDR1 SGHKS, CDR2 YYEKEE (reference sequence). Trimming took 3 bases from V and 0 from J, leaving 3 bases between them.

The rearrangement links TRBV10-1 to TRBJ2-1, with TRBD2 matching over 8 bases. Trimming took 6 bases from V and 8 from J; bases not matched to a gene: 6. This CDR3 has 13 amino acids. CDR1 is WNHNN and CDR2 is SYGVQD in the germline V gene (reference sequence). The CDR3 loop is CASRRAGADEQFF. CDR3 bases: TGCGCCAGCAGGAGAGCGGGAGCGGATGAGCAGTTCTTC.

V is TRBV29-1 and J is TRBJ2-3; D remains ambiguous. The CDR3 sequence is 11 residues long. V was clipped by 4 bases and J by 6 bases, with 8 bases between them. From germline, CDR1 is SQVTM and CDR2 ANQGSEA. CDR3 amino acids: CSVVRKDTQYF. CDR3 DNA sequence: TGCAGCGTTGTGAGAAAGGATACGCAGTATTTT.

The chain combines TRBV21-1 with TRBJ2-1; the D call TRBD2 from the table was never checked on the DNA. TRBV21-1 is described as a pseudogene. The length of the CDR3 is 18 residues. CDR3 amino acids: CASSKYFYPAGPNNEQFF. DNA for the CDR3: TGTGCCAGCAGCAAATATTTTTATCCAGCGGGGCCAAACAATGAGCAGTTCTTC.

The V and J genes are TRBV3-1 (or the pseudogene TRBV3-2) and TRBJ2-6, with D perhaps matching TRBD1 (5 bases). The CDR3 length is 16 residues. Trimming took off 0 bases at V and 0 bases at J, with 6 bases between the two ends. Germline CDR1 and CDR2: LGHDT and YNNKEL (reference sequence). The CDR3 region is CASSQDRASGANVLTF. The CDR3 DNA is TGTGCCAGCAGCCAAGACAGGGCCTCTGGGGCCAACGTCCTGACTTTC.

The chain uses TRBV5-3 and TRBJ1-1; D gene ambiguous. TRBV5-3 is treated as an ORF (open reading frame) with a function not yet certain. The CDR3 is 13 amino acids. V dropped 1 base and J dropped 2 bases, with 6 bases sitting between them. In DNA form, the CDR3 reads TGTGCCAGAAGCTTGAATGATAACACTGAAGCTTTCTTT. Amino acids: CARSLNDNTEAFF.

The chain recombines TRBV28 with TRBJ2-1; 8 bases are a match to TRBD2. Germline CDR1 is MDHEN and CDR2 is SYDVKM. The CDR3 is 14 residues long. The junction had 2 bases not matched to a gene; V was cut back by 1 base and J by 6 bases. The CDR3 region is CASSLLAGINEQFF. In DNA form, the CDR3 reads TGTGCCAGCAGTTTATTAGCGGGAATCAATGAGCAGTTCTTC.

The chain employs TRBV5-8 and TRBJ1-2, with D uncertain. CDR3 length equals 10 residues. V lost 4 bases to trimming and J lost 8 bases, with 6 bases between them. CDR1 SGHTS and CDR2 YDEGEE come from the germline V gene. CDR3 region: CASSLRGYTF. In nucleotides, the CDR3 is TGTGCCAGCAGCCTGCGGGGCTACACCTTC.

The rearrangement uses TRBV19 and TRBJ2-5; a possible D gene is TRBD1 (5 bases). Germline CDR1 is LNHDA and CDR2 is SQIVND (reference sequence). The germline V and J ends were trimmed by 6 bases and 2 bases, with 16 bases remaining between them. The CDR3 consists of 15 residues. This chain's CDR3 is CASSPRTSSQETQYF. As DNA, the CDR3 is TGTGCCAGTAGCCCCCGGACATCATCGCAAGAGACCCAGTACTTC.

This chain joins TRBV7-8 and TRBJ2-7; D uncertain. Trimming cost V 1 base and J 4 bases, with 11 bases left between them. This CDR3 spans 14 amino acids. Germline assignment: CDR1 SGHVS and CDR2 FQNEAQ. The CDR3 DNA follows: TGTGCCAGCAGCTTAGGCCGAACAATATACGAGCAGTACTTC. This encodes CASSLGRTIYEQYF.

The rearrangement joins TRBV18 to TRBJ2-3; D possibly corresponds to TRBD2 (5 bases). In germline, CDR1 is KGHSH, CDR2 LQKENI. This CDR3 spans 15 amino acids. V gave up 4 bases and J gave up 6 bases, with 17 bases separating them. The CDR3 sequence: CASSLIGDSGDTQYF. CDR3 nucleotides: TGTGCCAGCTCACTTATCGGCGATTCGGGGGATACGCAGTATTTT.

The rearrangement uses TRBV20-1 and TRBJ2-3; 7 bases fit TRBD2. The CDR3 runs to 18 residues. Germline lookup yields CDR1 DFQATT and CDR2 SNEGSKA (reference sequence). Losses at the gene ends were 3 bases for V and 2 bases for J; bases not matched to a gene: 17. CDR3 nucleotides: TGCAGTGCTAGTCCCCAACCCCGGGCTAGCGGAATCACAGATACGCAGTATTTT. This sequence encodes CSASPQPRASGITDTQYF.

The rearrangement uses TRBV27 and TRBJ2-7; 9 positions match TRBD1. The V segment lost 6 bases and the J segment 5 bases; nucleotides outside the gene matches: 26. This CDR3 spans 20 amino acids. CDR1 is MNHEY and CDR2 is SMNVEV in the germline V gene (reference sequence). DNA for the CDR3: TGTGCCAGCAGCACACGAGACGCGGGACAGGGTCAACTCAGGGTGGACGAGCAGTACTTC. It yields the protein CASSTRDAGQGQLRVDEQYF.